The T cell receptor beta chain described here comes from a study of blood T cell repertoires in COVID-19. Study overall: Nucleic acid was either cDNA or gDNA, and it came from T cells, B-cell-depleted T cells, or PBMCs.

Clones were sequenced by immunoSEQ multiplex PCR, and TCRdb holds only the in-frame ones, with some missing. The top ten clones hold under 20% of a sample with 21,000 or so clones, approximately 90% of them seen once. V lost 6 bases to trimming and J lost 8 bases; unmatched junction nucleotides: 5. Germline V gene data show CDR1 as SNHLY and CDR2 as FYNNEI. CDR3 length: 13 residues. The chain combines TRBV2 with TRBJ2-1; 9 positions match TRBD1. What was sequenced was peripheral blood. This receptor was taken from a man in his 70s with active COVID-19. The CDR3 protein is CASSYRGLYEQFF. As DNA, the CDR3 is TGTGCCAGCAGCTACAGGGGGCTTTATGAGCAGTTCTTC.